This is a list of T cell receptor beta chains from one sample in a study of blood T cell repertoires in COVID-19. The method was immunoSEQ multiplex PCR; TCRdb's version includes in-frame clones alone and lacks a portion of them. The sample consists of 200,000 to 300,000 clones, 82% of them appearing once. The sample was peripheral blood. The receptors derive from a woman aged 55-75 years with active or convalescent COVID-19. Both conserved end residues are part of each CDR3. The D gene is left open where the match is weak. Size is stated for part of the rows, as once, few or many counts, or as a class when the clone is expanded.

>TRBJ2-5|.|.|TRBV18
TGTGCCAGCTCCCAAGACATAAAAGAGACCCAGTACTTC
CASSQDIKETQYF
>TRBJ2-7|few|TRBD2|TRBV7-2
TGTGCCAGCAGCCCACGGGAGGGAGGGTACGAGCAGTACTTC
CASSPREGGYEQYF
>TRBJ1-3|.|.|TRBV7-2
TGTGCCAGCAGTTATTCAGGGCAGGGCGGCTGGGGAAACACCATATATTTT
CASSYSGQGGWGNTIYF
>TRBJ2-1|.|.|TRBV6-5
TGTGCCAGCATAAATGCGGGGAATGAGCAGTTCTTC
CASINAGNEQFF
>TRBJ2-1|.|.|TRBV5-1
TGCGCCAGCAGCACGGGTCTCAATGAGCAGTTCTTC
CASSTGLNEQFF
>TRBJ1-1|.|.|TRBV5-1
TGCGCCAGCAGCCCACAGGGCGCGCCTGTAGAAGCTTTCTTT
CASSPQGAPVEAFF
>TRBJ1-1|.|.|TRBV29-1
TGCAGCGTTTCGCGGTGGGACAAGAACACTGAAGCTTTCTTT
CSVSRWDKNTEAFF
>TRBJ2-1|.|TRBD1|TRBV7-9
TGTGCCAGCAGCTTTGGGGACAGGGTCGATGAGCAGTTCTTC
CASSFGDRVDEQFF
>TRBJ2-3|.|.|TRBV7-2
TGTGCCAGCAGCTTAGCGAGGATAGGGGCAGATACGCAGTATTTT
CASSLARIGADTQYF
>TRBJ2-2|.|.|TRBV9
TGTGCCAGCAGTCCCGGACAGCTAGGTAGTCACGGGGAGCTGTTTTTT
CASSPGQLGSHGELFF
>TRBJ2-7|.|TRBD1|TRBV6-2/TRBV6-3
TGTGCCAGCAGTTACCTGGACAGGGACAACTACGAGCAGTACTTC
CASSYLDRDNYEQYF
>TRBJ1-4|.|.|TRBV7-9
TGTGCCAGCAGCTTCCAGGGGCTCAGTAATGAAAAACTGTTTTTT
CASSFQGLSNEKLFF
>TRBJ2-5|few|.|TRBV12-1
TGTGCCACCGGGGGAAAAAATAGCGGGGGGCAAGAGACCCAGTACTTC
CATGGKNSGGQETQYF
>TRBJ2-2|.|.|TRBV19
TGTGCCAGTAAATTGGGGGCTGCCAACACCGGGGAGCTGTTTTTT
CASKLGAANTGELFF
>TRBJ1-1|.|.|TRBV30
TGTGCCTGGAGTGAACATGCCAAGGGGGCTTTCTTT
CAWSEHAKGAFF
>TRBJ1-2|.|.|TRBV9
TGTGCCAGCAGCGTAGCGGGGGGGAGGTCCTTTGGCTACACCTTC
CASSVAGGRSFGYTF
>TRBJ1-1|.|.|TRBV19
TGTGCCAGTAGTCCTGGAAGTTGGAGCACTGAAGCTTTCTTT
CASSPGSWSTEAFF
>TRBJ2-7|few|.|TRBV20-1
TGCAGTGCTAGTTCAGGGACCACCCGGAGGGACGAGCAGTACTTC
CSASSGTTRRDEQYF
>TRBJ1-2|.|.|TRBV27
TGTGCCAGCAGTTTTAACCGGGACTTTAACTATGGCTACACCTTC
CASSFNRDFNYGYTF
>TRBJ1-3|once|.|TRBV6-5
TGTGCCAGCACTAGAAGGGGAAGAAACACCATATATTTT
CASTRRGRNTIYF
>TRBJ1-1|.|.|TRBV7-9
TGTGCCAGCAGCTTAACCCCCGGTTGGGCTTTCTTT
CASSLTPGWAFF
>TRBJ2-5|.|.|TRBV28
TGTGCCAGCAGTTTGGAACAGCAAGAGACCCAGTACTTC
CASSLEQQETQYF
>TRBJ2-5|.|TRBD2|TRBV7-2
TGTGCCAGCAGCTCCGGCGACGGGGGGGTTGAGTTAGAGACCCAGTACTTC
CASSSGDGGVELETQYF
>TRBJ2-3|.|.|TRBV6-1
TGTGCCAGCAGTGAAGCGGGGCCAACTTCAGATACGCAGTATTTT
CASSEAGPTSDTQYF
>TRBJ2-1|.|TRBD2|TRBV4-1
TGCGCCAGCAGCCAAGGGCCTAGCGGGGGCTACAATGAGCAGTTCTTC
CASSQGPSGGYNEQFF
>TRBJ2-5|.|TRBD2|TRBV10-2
TGCGCCAGCAGACACTACCAGCGGGGAAATGAAGAGACCCAGTACTTC
CASRHYQRGNEETQYF
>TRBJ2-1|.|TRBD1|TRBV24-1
TGTGCCACCAGTGACCAATCCGGGACAGGGGGCGATGAGCAGTTCTTC
CATSDQSGTGGDEQFF
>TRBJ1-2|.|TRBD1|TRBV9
TGTGCCAGCAGCCCCCAGGACAGGGTAGCGTCTGGCTACACCTTC
CASSPQDRVASGYTF
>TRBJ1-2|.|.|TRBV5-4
TGTGCCAGCAGCTTGGCGGGGGGCAGAGTAATCTATGGCTACACCTTC
CASSLAGGRVIYGYTF